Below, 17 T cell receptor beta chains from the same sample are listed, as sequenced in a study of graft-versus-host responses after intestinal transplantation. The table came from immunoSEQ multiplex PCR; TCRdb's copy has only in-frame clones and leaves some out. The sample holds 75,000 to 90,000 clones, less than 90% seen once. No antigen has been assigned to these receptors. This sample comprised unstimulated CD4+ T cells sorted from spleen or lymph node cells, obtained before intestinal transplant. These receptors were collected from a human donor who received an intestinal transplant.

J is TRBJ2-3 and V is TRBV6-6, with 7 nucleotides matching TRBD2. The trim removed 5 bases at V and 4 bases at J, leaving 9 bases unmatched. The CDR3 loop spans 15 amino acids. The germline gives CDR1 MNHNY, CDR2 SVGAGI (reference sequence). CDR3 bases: TGTGCCAGCAGTCGAACGGGAGGTGGTTCAGATACGCAGTATTTT. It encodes CASSRTGGGSDTQYF.

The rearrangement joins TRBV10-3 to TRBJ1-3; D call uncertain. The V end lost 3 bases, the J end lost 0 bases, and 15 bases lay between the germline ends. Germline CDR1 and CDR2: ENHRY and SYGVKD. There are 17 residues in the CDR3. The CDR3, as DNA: TGTGCCATCAGTGACTGGCGCTTGGAGTACTCTGGAAACACCATATATTTT. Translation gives CAISDWRLEYSGNTIYF.

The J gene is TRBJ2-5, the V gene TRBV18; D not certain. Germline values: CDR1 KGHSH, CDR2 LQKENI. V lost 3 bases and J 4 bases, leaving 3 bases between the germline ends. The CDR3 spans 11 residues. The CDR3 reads CASSPGETQYF. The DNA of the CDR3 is TGTGCCAGCTCACCCGGAGAGACCCAGTACTTC. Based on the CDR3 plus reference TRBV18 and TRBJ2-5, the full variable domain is NAGVMQNPRHLVRRRGQEARLRCSPMKGHSHVYWYRQLPEEGLKFMVYLQKENIIDESGMPKERFSAEFPKEGPSILRIQQVVRGDSAAYFCASSPGETQYFGPGTRLLVL.

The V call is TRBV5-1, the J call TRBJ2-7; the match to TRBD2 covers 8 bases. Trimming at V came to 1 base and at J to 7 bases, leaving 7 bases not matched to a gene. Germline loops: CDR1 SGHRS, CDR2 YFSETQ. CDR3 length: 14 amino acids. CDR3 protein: CASSLSSGSGEQYF. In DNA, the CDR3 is TGCGCCAGCAGCTTGTCCAGCGGGAGTGGTGAGCAGTACTTC.

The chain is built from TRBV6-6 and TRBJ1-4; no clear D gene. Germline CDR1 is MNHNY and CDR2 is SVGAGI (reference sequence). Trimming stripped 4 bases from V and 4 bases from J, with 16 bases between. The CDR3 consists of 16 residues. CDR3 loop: CASSSQKSADNEKLFF. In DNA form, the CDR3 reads TGTGCCAGCAGTTCCCAAAAGAGCGCCGATAATGAAAAACTGTTTTTT.

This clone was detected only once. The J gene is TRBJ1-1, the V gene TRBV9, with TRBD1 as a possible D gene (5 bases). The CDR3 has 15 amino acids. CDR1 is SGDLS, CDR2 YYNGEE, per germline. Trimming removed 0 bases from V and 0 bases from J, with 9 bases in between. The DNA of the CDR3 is TGTGCCAGCAGCGTAGAGGGGTTCTTGAACACTGAAGCTTTCTTT. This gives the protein CASSVEGFLNTEAFF. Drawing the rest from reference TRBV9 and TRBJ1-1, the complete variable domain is DSGVTQTPKHLITATGQRVTLRCSPRSGDLSVYWYQQSLDQGLQFLIQYYNGEERAKGNILERFSAQQFPDLHSELNLSSLELGDSALYFCASSVEGFLNTEAFFGQGTRLTVV.

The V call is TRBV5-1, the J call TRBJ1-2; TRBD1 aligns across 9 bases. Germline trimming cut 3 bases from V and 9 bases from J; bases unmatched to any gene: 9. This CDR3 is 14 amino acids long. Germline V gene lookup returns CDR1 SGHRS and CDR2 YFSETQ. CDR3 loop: CASSSHPGQGSYTF. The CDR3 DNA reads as TGCGCCAGCAGCTCCCACCCCGGACAGGGGAGCTACACCTTC. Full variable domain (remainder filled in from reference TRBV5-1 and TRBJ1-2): KAGVTQTPRYLIKTRGQQVTLSCSPISGHRSVSWYQQTPGQGLQFLFEYFSETQRNKGNFPGRFSGRQFSNSRSEMNVSTLELGDSALYLCASSSHPGQGSYTFGSGTRLTVV.

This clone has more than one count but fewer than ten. This chain's CDR3 is CASSQDDRALGPQHF. CDR3 DNA: TGCGCCAGCAGCCAAGATGACAGGGCCCTCGGGCCCCAGCATTTT. The chain uses TRBV4-1 and TRBJ1-5; 7 nucleotides line up with TRBD1. The CDR3 extends over 15 amino acids. The trim removed 0 bases at V and 9 bases at J, leaving 8 bases unmatched. The germline V gene has CDR1 MGHRA and CDR2 YSYEKL.

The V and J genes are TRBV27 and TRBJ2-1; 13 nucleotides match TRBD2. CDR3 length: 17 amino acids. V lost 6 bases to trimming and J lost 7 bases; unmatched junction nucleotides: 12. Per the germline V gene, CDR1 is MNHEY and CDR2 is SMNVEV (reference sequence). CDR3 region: CASSSLGPGLAGNEQFF. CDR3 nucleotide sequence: TGTGCCAGCAGCAGTTTGGGACCGGGACTAGCGGGAAATGAGCAGTTCTTC.

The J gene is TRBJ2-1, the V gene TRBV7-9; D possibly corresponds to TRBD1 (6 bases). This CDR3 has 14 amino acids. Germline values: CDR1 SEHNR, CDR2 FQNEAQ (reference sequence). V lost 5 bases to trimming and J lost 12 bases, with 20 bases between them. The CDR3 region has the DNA TGTGCCAGCAGCGCACGGGACAAAAGGGACCGGCAGTTCTTC. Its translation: CASSARDKRDRQFF. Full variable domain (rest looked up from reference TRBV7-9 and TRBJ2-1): DTGVSQNPRHKITKRGQNVTFRCDPISEHNRLYWYRQTLGQGPEFLTYFQNEAQLEKSRLLSDRFSAERPKGSFSTLEIQRTEQGDSAMYLCASSARDKRDRQFFGPGTRLTVL.

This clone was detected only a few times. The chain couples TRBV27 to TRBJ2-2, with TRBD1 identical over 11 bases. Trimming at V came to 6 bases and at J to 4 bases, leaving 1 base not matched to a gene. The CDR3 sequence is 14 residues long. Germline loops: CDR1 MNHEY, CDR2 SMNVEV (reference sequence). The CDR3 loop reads CASRGTGGTGELFF. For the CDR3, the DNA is TGTGCCAGCAGGGGGACAGGGGGCACCGGGGAGCTGTTTTTT.

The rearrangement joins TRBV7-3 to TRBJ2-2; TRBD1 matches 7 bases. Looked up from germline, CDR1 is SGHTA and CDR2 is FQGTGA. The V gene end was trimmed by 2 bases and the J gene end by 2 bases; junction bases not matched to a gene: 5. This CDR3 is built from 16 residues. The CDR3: CASSLAGGRNTGELFF. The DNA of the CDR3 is TGTGCCAGCAGCTTAGCAGGGGGTAGAAACACCGGGGAGCTGTTTTTT.

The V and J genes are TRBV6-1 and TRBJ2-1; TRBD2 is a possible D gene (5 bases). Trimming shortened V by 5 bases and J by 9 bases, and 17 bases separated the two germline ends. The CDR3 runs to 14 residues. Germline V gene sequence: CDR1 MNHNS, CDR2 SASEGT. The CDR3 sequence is CASSTSLLLLEQFF. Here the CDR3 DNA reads TGTGCCAGCAGTACTAGTCTGTTACTCCTTGAGCAGTTCTTC.

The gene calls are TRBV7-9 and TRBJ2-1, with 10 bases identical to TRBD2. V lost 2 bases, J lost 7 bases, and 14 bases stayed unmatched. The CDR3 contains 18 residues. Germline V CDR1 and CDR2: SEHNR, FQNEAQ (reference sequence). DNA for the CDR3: TGTGCCAGCAGCTTACTAGAACGTCTAGCGGGAGCCGATAATGAGCAGTTCTTC. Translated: CASSLLERLAGADNEQFF.

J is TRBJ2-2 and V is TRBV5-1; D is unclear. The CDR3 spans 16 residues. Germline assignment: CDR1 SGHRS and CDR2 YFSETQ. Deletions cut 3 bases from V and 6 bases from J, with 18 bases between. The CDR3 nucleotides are TGCGCCAGCAGCTCGAAAATTGGGCAGCTCCCCGGGGAGCTGTTTTTT. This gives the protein CASSSKIGQLPGELFF. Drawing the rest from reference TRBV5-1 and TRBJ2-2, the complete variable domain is KAGVTQTPRYLIKTRGQQVTLSCSPISGHRSVSWYQQTPGQGLQFLFEYFSETQRNKGNFPGRFSGRQFSNSRSEMNVSTLELGDSALYLCASSSKIGQLPGELFFGEGSRLTVL.

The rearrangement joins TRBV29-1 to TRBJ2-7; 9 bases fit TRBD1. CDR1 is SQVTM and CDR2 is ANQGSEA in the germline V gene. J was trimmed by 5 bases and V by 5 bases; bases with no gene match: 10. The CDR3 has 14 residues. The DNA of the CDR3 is TGCAGCGTTCGTATCTCTGGACAGGGGAACGAGCAGTACTTC. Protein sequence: CSVRISGQGNEQYF.

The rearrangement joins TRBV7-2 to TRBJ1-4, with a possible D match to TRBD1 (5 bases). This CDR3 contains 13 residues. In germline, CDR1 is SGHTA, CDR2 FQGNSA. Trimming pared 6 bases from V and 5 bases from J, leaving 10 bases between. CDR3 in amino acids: CASRAGPNEKLFF. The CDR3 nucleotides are TGTGCCAGCAGAGCGGGGCCAAATGAAAAACTGTTTTTT.